This T cell receptor (delta chain) was sequenced for a study of gamma-delta T cells after stem cell transplantation. TCRdb redid clone calling on the RT-PCR reads using CATT. Of about 2,700 delta-chain clones listed, under 4% are singletons. As to this clone: A read error is likely here: a far larger clone is one base away. The same CDR3 can be traced to other DNA sequences in this sample.

The CDR3 is made up of 19 amino acids. CDR1 and CDR2 from the germline V gene are GEAIGNYY and EKD. The sequenced material came from gamma-delta T cells. The rearrangement uses TRDV2 and TRDJ1, with 12 bases fitting TRDD3. The receptor was derived from a human donor. It is not recorded whose cells these are; they may come from a transplant donor. Here the CDR3 reads CACDTVVLGDTVHTDKLIF. In nucleotides, the CDR3 is TGTGCCTGTGACACCGTTGTGCTGGGGGATACGGTACACACCGATAAACTCATCTTC.